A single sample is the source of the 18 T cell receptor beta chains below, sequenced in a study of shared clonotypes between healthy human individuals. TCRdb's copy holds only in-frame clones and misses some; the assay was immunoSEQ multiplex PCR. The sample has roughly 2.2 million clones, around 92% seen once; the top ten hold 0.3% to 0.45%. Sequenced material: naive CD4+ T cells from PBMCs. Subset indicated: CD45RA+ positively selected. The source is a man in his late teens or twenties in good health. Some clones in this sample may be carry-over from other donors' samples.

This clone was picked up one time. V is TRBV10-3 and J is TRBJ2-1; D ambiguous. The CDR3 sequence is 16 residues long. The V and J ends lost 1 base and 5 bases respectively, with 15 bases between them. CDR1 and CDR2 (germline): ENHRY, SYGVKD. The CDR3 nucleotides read TGTGCCATCAGTGAGTGGGCACCCACTACAGACAATGAGCAGTTCTTC. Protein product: CAISEWAPTTDNEQFF.

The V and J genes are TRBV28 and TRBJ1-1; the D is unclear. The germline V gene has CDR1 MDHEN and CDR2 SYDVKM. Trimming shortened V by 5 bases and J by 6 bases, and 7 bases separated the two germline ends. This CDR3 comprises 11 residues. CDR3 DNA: TGTGCCAGCAGTAGAGACTCTGAAGCTTTCTTT. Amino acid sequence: CASSRDSEAFF.

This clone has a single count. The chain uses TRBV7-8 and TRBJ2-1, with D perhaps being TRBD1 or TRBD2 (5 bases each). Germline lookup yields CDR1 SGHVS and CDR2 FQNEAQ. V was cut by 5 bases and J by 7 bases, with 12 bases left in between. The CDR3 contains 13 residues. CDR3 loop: CASSRGPSNEQFF. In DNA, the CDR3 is TGTGCCAGCAGCCGGGGACCGAGTAATGAGCAGTTCTTC.

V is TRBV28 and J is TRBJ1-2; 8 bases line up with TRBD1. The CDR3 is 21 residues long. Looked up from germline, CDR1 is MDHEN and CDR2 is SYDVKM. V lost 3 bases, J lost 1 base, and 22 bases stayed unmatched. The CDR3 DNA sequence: TGTGCCAGCAGTTTTCGATGGGAACCGGGACAGGACCAACTGAATAACTATGGCTACACCTTC. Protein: CASSFRWEPGQDQLNNYGYTF.

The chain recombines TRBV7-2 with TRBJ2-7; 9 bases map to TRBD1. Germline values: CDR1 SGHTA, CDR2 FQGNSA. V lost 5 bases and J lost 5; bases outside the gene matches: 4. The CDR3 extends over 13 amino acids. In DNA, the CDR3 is TGTGCCAGCAGCCGGGACAGGGAAGACGAGCAGTACTTC. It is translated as CASSRDREDEQYF.

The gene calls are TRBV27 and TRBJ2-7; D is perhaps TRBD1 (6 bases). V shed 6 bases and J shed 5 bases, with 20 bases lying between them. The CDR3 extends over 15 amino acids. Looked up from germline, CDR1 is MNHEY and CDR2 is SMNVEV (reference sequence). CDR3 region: CASSLAPGQKHEQYF. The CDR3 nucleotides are TGTGCCAGCAGCCTAGCACCGGGACAAAAGCACGAGCAGTACTTC.

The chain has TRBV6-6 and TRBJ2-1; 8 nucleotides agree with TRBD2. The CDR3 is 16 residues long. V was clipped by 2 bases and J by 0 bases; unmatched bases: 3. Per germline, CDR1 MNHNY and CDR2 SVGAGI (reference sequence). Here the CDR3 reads CASSYRSGSSYNEQFF. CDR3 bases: TGTGCCAGCAGTTACCGGAGCGGGAGCTCCTACAATGAGCAGTTCTTC.

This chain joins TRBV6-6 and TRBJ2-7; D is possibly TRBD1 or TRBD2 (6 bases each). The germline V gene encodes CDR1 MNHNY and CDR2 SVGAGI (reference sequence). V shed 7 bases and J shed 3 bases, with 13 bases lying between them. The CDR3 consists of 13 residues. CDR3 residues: CASTRGLNYEQYF. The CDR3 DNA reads TGTGCCAGCACCCGGGGGCTTAACTACGAGCAGTACTTC.

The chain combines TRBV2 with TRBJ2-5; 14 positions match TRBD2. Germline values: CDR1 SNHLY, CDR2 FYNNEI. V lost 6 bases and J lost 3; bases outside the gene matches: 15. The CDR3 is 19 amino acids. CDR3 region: CASRGPRLAGGPVEETQYF. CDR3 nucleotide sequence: TGTGCCAGCAGAGGACCCCGACTAGCGGGAGGGCCGGTTGAAGAGACCCAGTACTTC.

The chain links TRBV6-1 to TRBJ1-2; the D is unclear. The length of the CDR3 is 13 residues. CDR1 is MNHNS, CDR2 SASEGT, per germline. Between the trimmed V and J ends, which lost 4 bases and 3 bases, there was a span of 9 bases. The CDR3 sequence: CASSGSAHYGYTF. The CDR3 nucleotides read TGTGCCAGCAGTGGGTCCGCCCACTATGGCTACACCTTC.

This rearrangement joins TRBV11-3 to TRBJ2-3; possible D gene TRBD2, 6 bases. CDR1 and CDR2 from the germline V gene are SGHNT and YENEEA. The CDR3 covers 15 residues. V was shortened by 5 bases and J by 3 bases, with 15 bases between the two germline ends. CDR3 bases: TGTGCCAGCAGCCCAAATCTCGGGAGAACAGATACGCAGTATTTT. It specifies CASSPNLGRTDTQYF.

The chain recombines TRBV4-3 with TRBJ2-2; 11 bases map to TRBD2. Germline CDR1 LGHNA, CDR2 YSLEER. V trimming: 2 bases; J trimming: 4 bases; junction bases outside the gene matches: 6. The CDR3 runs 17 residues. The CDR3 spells CASSQISGRAPTGELFF. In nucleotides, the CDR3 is TGCGCCAGCAGCCAAATTAGCGGGAGGGCCCCCACCGGGGAGCTGTTTTTT.

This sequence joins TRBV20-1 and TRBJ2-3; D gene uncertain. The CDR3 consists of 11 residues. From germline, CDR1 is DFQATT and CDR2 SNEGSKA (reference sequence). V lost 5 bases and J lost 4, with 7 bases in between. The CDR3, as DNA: TGCAGTGCTCCTAATGCAGATACGCAGTATTTT. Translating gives CSAPNADTQYF.

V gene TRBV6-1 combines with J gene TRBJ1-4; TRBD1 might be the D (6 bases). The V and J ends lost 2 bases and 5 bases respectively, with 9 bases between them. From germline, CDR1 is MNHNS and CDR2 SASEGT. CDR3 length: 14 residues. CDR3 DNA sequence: TGTGCCAGCAGTGAAAAGGGGGGCAATGAAAAACTGTTTTTT. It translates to CASSEKGGNEKLFF.

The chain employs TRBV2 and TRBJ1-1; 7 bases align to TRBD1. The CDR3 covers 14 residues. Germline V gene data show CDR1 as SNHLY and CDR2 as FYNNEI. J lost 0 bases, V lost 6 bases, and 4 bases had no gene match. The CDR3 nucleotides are TGTGCCAGCAGGGTGACAGGGCTGAACACTGAAGCTTTCTTT. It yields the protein CASRVTGLNTEAFF.

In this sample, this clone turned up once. This CDR3 reads CASASGLRGQETQYF. The CDR3 nucleotides read TGTGCCAGCGCTTCGGGGCTCAGGGGCCAAGAGACCCAGTACTTC. V usage is TRBV11-3 and J usage is TRBJ2-5, with a weak D call TRBD1 (6 bases). Germline CDR1 reads SGHNT; CDR2 reads YENEEA. The CDR3 length is 15 residues. With 8 bases removed from V and 1 base from J, the gap between germline ends came to 17 bases.

The CDR3 sequence is CASSPPRTGGGNGYTF. In DNA, the CDR3 is TGTGCCAGCAGTCCACCACGGACAGGGGGCGGAAATGGCTACACCTTC. V is TRBV28 and J is TRBJ1-2, with 11 bases that match TRBD1. Germline values: CDR1 MDHEN, CDR2 SYDVKM. V lost 5 bases to trimming and J lost 6 bases; unmatched junction nucleotides: 11. This CDR3 has 16 amino acids.

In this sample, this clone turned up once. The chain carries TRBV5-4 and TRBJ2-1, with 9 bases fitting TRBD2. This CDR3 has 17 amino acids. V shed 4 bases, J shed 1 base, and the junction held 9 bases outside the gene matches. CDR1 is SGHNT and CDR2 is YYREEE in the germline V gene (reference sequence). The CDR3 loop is CASSVKSAGGSYNEQFF. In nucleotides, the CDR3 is TGTGCCAGCAGCGTAAAAAGTGCGGGAGGGTCCTACAATGAGCAGTTCTTC.